A single sample is the source of the 9 T cell receptor beta chains below, sequenced in a study of CD8 T cells in Susac syndrome. cDNA came from roughly 0.47 to 1 ug RNA primed by random hexamers. MiXCR, applied by TCRdb to the immunoSEQ multiplex PCR reads, yields one record per CDR3 protein. Among 150,000 to 200,000 distinct CDR3 sequences listed, 75% to 95% were seen once. Material: CD4+ T cells from PBMCs. These receptors came from a human donor with Susac syndrome.

This sequence joins TRBV7-3 and TRBJ2-7; 12 nucleotides align to TRBD1. CDR3 length: 16 residues. Germline CDR1 and CDR2: SGHTA and FQGTGA. V shed 0 bases and J 3 bases; nucleotides not matched to a gene: 3. CDR3 coding DNA: TGTGCCAGCAGCTTAACCGGGACAGGGGGCAGCTACGAGCAGTACTTC. It codes for CASSLTGTGGSYEQYF.

The rearrangement joins TRBV6-1 to TRBJ1-4; D ambiguous. In germline, CDR1 is MNHNS, CDR2 SASEGT. The CDR3 spans 15 residues. Trimming stripped 10 bases from V and 6 bases from J, with 21 bases between. The CDR3 DNA follows: TGTGCCATCCTTGGATCCAACCGGGGAGATGAAAAACTGTTTTTT. This gives the protein CAILGSNRGDEKLFF.

V is TRBV20-1 and J is TRBJ2-1; TRBD2 agrees at 10 bases. CDR1 is DFQATT, CDR2 SNEGSKA, per germline (reference sequence). This CDR3 region has 15 residues. J was trimmed by 8 bases and V by 6 bases; bases with no gene match: 13. The CDR3 reads CSALGLAARGDEQFF. The CDR3 nucleotides are TGCAGTGCCCTTGGACTAGCGGCCAGGGGGGATGAGCAGTTCTTC.

The chain carries TRBV10-3 and TRBJ2-7; 9 bases match TRBD1. CDR1 is ENHRY and CDR2 is SYGVKD in the germline V gene. V dropped 3 bases and J dropped 0; count of bases not matched to a gene: 9. CDR3 length equals 17 residues. The CDR3 nucleotides are TGTGCCATCAGTGACAACCGGGGACAGGGCCCCTCCTACGAGCAGTACTTC. Its protein product is CAISDNRGQGPSYEQYF.

The V and J genes are TRBV20-1 and TRBJ2-7; 9 bases are a match to TRBD2. Trimming cost V 5 bases and J 2 bases; bases outside gene matches: 4. Germline CDR1 DFQATT, CDR2 SNEGSKA (reference sequence). This CDR3 spans 13 amino acids. CDR3 coding DNA: TGCAGTGCTCCGACTAGCGGTACCTACGAGCAGTACTTC. It codes for CSAPTSGTYEQYF.

The chain joins TRBV4-1 to TRBJ2-5, with TRBD2 identical over 7 bases. The V gene end was trimmed by 2 bases and the J gene end by 5 bases; junction bases not matched to a gene: 2. CDR3 length equals 13 residues. Germline CDR1 and CDR2: MGHRA and YSYEKL. The CDR3 nucleotides are TGCGCCAGCAGCCAATTCGGGAGGGAGACCCAGTACTTC. Encoded protein: CASSQFGRETQYF.

This chain uses TRBV28 with TRBJ2-1; 9 bases map to TRBD2. The V and J ends lost 3 bases and 8 bases, in that order; junction bases with no gene match: 8. From germline, CDR1 is MDHEN and CDR2 SYDVKM. This CDR3 is 15 amino acids long. The CDR3 protein is CASSFLGLAQDEQFF. Written as DNA, the CDR3 is TGTGCCAGCAGTTTCCTCGGACTAGCGCAGGATGAGCAGTTCTTC.

J is TRBJ2-7 and V is TRBV6-2 or TRBV6-3; the D gene is possibly TRBD1 (6 bases). The CDR3 has 13 residues. V was clipped by 6 bases and J by 2 bases, with 11 bases between them. Germline V lookup: CDR1 MNHEY, CDR2 SVGEGT. The CDR3 loop is CASSYRETYEQYF. CDR3 nucleotide sequence: TGTGCCAGCAGCTACAGGGAAACCTACGAGCAGTACTTC.

The rearrangement links TRBV30 to TRBJ1-6, with 8 bases identical to TRBD1. Germline CDR1 GTSNPN, CDR2 SVGIG (reference sequence). The CDR3 totals 12 residues. Trimming took 8 bases from V and 9 from J; bases not matched to a gene: 6. CDR3 sequence reads: CAQGQVSSPLHF. CDR3 in DNA: TGTGCCCAGGGACAGGTATCTTCACCCCTCCACTTT.